This T cell receptor beta chain was retrieved from a study of blood T cell repertoires in COVID-19. CDR1 is LNHDA and CDR2 is SQIVND in the germline V gene (reference sequence). The CDR3 covers 13 residues. V was trimmed by 3 bases and J by 5 bases, leaving 10 bases between them. Sequencing was performed with immunoSEQ multiplex PCR; in TCRdb, only in-frame clones are kept and a portion is missing. The table shows some 58,000 clones, with roughly nine tenths occurring only once. The TCR originated in a man between 40 and 49 years old with acute or convalescent COVID-19. The sequenced sample was peripheral blood. The rearrangement links TRBV19 to TRBJ1-2, with D perhaps matching TRBD1 (5 bases). CDR3: CASSMGQGYGYTF. The CDR3 DNA follows: TGTGCCAGTAGTATGGGTCAGGGTTATGGCTACACCTTC. Variable domain in full (rest from reference TRBV19 and TRBJ1-2): DGGITQSPKYLFRKEGQNVTLSCEQNLNHDAMYWYRQDPGQGLRLIYYSQIVNDFQKGDIAEGYSVSREKKESFPLTVTSAQKNPTAFYLCASSMGQGYGYTFGSGTRLTVV.